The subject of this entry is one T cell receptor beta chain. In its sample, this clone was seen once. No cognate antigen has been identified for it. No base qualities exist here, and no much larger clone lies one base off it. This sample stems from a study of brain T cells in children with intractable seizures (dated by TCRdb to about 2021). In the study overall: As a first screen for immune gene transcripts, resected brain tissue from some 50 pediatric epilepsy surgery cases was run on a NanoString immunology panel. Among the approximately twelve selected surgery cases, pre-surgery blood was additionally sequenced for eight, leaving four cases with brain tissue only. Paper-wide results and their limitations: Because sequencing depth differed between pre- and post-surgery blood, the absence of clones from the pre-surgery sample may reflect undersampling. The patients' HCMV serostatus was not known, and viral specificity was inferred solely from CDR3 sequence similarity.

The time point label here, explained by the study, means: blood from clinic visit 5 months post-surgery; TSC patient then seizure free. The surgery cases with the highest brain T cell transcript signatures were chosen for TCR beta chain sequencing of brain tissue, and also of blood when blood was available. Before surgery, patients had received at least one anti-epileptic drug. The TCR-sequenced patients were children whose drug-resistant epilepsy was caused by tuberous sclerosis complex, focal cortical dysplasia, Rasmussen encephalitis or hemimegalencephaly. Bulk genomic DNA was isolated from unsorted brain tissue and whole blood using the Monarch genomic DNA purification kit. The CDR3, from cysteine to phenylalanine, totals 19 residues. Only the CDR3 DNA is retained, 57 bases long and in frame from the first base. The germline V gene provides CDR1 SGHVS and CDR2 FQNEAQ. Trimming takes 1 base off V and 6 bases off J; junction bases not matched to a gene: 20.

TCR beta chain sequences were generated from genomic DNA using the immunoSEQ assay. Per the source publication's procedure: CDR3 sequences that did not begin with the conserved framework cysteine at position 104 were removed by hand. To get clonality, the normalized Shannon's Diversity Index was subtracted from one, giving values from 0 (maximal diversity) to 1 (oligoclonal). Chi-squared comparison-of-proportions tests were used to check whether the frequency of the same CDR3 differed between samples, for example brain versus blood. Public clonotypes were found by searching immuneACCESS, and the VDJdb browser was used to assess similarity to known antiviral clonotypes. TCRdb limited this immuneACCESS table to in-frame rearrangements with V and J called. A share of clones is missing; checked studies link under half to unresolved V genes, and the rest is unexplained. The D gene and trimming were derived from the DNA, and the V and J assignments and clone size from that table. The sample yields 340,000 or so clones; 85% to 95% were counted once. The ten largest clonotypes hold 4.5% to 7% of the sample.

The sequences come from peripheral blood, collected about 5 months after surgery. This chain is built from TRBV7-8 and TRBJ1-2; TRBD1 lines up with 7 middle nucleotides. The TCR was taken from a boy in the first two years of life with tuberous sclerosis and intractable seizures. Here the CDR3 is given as CASSLDNSDDLGQTDGYTF. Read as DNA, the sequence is TGTGCCAGCAGCTTAGATAACTCGGATGACCTGGGACAGACAGATGGCTACACCTTC.